The rows below give T cell receptor beta chains drawn from one sample of a study of T cell responses to AZD1222 COVID-19 vaccine. TCRdb's table, derived via immunoSEQ multiplex PCR, lists solely in-frame clones and lacks some. The sample records more than 95,000 clones, 80% to 95% being singletons. The source material was peripheral blood, sampled on day 0 of MenACWY control vaccination. Receptors originate from an adult in good health. The CDR3 runs from the conserved cysteine through the conserved F or W. D genes are given only for firm matches. Some rows mark clone size as missing; the rest say once, few, many or name a class of expanded clone.

D | J | size | V | DNA | CDR3
TRBD1 | TRBJ2-4 | NA | TRBV4-2 | TGTGCCAGCAGCCAAGATTTGGGACAGCCGGGCGCCAAAAACATTCAGTACTTC | CASSQDLGQPGAKNIQYF
TRBD1 | TRBJ2-5 | NA | TRBV4-1 | TGCGCCAGCAGCCTTCTGCCATCAGGGGGAGAGACCCAGTACTTC | CASSLLPSGGETQYF
NA | TRBJ1-5 | NA | TRBV15 | TGTGCCACCAGCAGAGATTGGGGTGATCAGCCCCAGCATTTT | CATSRDWGDQPQHF
TRBD1 | TRBJ1-5 | NA | TRBV19 | TGTGCCAGTAGTACGGGACAGGGCAATCAGCCCCAGCATTTT | CASSTGQGNQPQHF
NA | TRBJ2-1 | NA | TRBV5-6 | TGTGCCAGCAGCTTGGTGAGAACCGGGAGCTCCTACAATGAGCAGTTCTTC | CASSLVRTGSSYNEQFF
TRBD2 | TRBJ2-6 | NA | TRBV30 | TGTGCCTGGAGTGTACGCGGGAGTGGGGCCAACGTCCTGACTTTC | CAWSVRGSGANVLTF
TRBD1 | TRBJ1-2 | NA | TRBV7-9 | TGTGCCAGCAGCTTCGTCGACAGGGTGGACTATGGCTACACCTTC | CASSFVDRVDYGYTF
NA | TRBJ2-4 | NA | TRBV5-4 | TGTGCCAGCAGCTCGGACTCTTTAGCCAAAAACATTCAGTACTTC | CASSSDSLAKNIQYF
NA | TRBJ2-1 | NA | TRBV2 | TGTGCCAGCACGATGATCGGTAGCGTCTCCTACAATGAGCAGTTCTTC | CASTMIGSVSYNEQFF
TRBD2 | TRBJ2-1 | once | TRBV11-3 | TGTGCCAGCAGCCAAAGGACTAGCGGGGGGGGCAATGAGCAGTTCTTC | CASSQRTSGGGNEQFF
TRBD2 | TRBJ2-3 | NA | TRBV27 | TGTGCCAGCAACGGACTAGCGGGGGGGCAAGATACGCAGTATTTT | CASNGLAGGQDTQYF
NA | TRBJ2-3 | once | TRBV9 | TGTGCCAGCAGCGTAATTGGGGCAGATACGCAGTATTTT | CASSVIGADTQYF
NA | TRBJ2-5 | NA | TRBV3-1/TRBV3-2 | TGTGCCAGCAGCCCAGCTAGTGCTAGCTCATGGGAGACCCAGTACTTC | CASSPASASSWETQYF
NA | TRBJ1-4 | NA | TRBV18 | TGTGCCAGCTCACCTTCGGGTCCTAATGAAAAACTGTTTTTT | CASSPSGPNEKLFF
NA | TRBJ2-7 | NA | TRBV5-5 | TGTGCCAGCAGCTTAGACTTACGCTACGAGCAGTACTTC | CASSLDLRYEQYF
NA | TRBJ2-6 | NA | TRBV7-2 | TGTGCCAGCAGCTTAGCAGTCTCTGGGGCCAACGTCCTGACTTTC | CASSLAVSGANVLTF
NA | TRBJ1-1 | NA | TRBV6-2/TRBV6-3 | TGTGCCAGCAGTTACTCGACAGTGAACACTGAAGCTTTCTTT | CASSYSTVNTEAFF
NA | TRBJ2-5 | NA | TRBV5-4 | TGTGCCAGCAGCTTGGAGCGGACCGGGAAAGAGACCCAGTACTTC | CASSLERTGKETQYF
NA | TRBJ1-4 | NA | TRBV14 | TGTGCCAGCAGCCAAGGCCGGTGGGCGATGGGACGACGGGGGAATGAAAAACTGTTTTTT | CASSQGRWAMGRRGNEKLFF
NA | TRBJ1-5 | NA | TRBV18 | TGTGCCAGCTCACCGACCGGCGCCGCGACGGTCGCAGGGCCCCAGCATTTT | CASSPTGAATVAGPQHF
TRBD1 | TRBJ1-1 | NA | TRBV5-1 | TGCGCCAGCAGTCGGGACAGGGGGAACACTGAAGCTTTCTTT | CASSRDRGNTEAFF
TRBD2 | TRBJ2-6 | NA | TRBV28 | TGTGCCAGCATGGGAGCGGGGGGCCTATCTGGGGCCAACGTCCTGACTTTC | CASMGAGGLSGANVLTF
NA | TRBJ1-5 | NA | TRBV6-6 | TGTGCCAGCAGTGCATCGAATCAGCCCCAGCATTTT | CASSASNQPQHF
NA | TRBJ2-3 | NA | TRBV5-6 | TGTGCCAGCAGCCAGTGGGGGGCTACAGATACGCAGTATTTT | CASSQWGATDTQYF
NA | TRBJ2-5 | NA | TRBV7-9 | TGTGCCAGCAGCTTGGGTCCCGGATTACAAGAGACCCAGTACTTC | CASSLGPGLQETQYF
NA | TRBJ2-7 | few | TRBV11-2 | TGTGCCAGCAGCTCCTCCTACGAGCAGTACTTC | CASSSSYEQYF
TRBD2 | TRBJ2-7 | NA | TRBV27 | TGTGCCAGCAGTCCAGCTCGGACTAGCTATCTCTACGAGCAGTACTTC | CASSPARTSYLYEQYF